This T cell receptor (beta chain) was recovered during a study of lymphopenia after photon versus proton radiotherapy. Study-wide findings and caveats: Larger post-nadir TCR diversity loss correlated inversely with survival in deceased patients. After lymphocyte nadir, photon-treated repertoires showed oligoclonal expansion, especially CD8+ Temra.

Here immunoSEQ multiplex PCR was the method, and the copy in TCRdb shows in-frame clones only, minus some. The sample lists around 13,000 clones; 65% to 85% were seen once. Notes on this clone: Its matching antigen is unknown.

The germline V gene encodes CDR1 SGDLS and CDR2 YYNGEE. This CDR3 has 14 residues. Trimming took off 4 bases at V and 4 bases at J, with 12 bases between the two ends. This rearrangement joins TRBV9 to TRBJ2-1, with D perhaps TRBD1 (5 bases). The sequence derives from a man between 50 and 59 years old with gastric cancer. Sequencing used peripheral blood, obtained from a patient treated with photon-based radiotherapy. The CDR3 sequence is CASSRQLSYNEQFF. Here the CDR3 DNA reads TGTGCCAGCAGCCGACAGCTCTCATACAATGAGCAGTTCTTC.